This TCR beta chain came from a study of cytomegalovirus exposure and HLA in healthy donors. The PCR ran on 60 Vbeta and 13 Jbeta primers. In the original workflow: The count from a later analysis was 79 million or so unique TCR beta chains, some 12 million of them shared. TCRdb's table, derived via immunoSEQ multiplex PCR, lists solely in-frame clones and lacks some. V and J calls and clone size are copied from that table; D and trimming were computed from the DNA. The sample records some 170,000 clones, 82% being singletons. This clone came up a few times. V lost 4 bases to trimming and J lost 4 bases; unmatched junction nucleotides: 6. The germline gives CDR1 KGHSH, CDR2 LQKENI. CDR3 length equals 14 residues.

This chain links TRBV18 with TRBJ1-2, with TRBD1 matching over 7 bases. The sequence derives from a girl between 10 and 17 years old in good health and CMV-seropositive. The sample taken for sequencing was PBMCs. As DNA, the CDR3 is TGTGCCAGCTCACGGACAGGATCTATCTATGGCTACACCTTC. Encoded protein: CASSRTGSIYGYTF.